The sequence of this TCR beta chain was determined in a study of beta chain features in type 1 diabetes. Points from the study as a whole: Junctions at VDJ sites from type 1 diabetes patients had fewer insertions and more deletions.

Trimming removed 6 bases at V and 2 bases at J, with 15 bases between. Per the germline V gene, CDR1 is MDHEN and CDR2 is SYDVKM. The CDR3 has 15 amino acids. This clone has just one count. Its target is not known. Expressed TCRB transcripts got sequenced, as all isolated RNA was reverse transcribed. The repertoire was sequenced with immunoSEQ multiplex PCR; TCRdb's copy has only in-frame clones and lacks some. The sample shows more than 130,000 clones, 6.9% of them seen only once. Cells sorted by CD45RO/CCR7/CD25/CD127/CD95/CD27 comprised CD4+ naive, central memory, regulatory and stem cell-like memory cells.

Sequenced input: central memory CD4+ T cells from blood. The chain uses TRBV28 and TRBJ2-3; D might be TRBD1 (7 bases). The receptor was derived from a woman in her twenties or thirties in good health. The CDR3 sequence is CASSTRGATTDTQYF. CDR3 bases: TGTGCCAGCAGCACCAGGGGGGCGACCACAGATACGCAGTATTTT. Full variable domain (outside the CDR3, taken from reference TRBV28 and TRBJ2-3): DVKVTQSSRYLVKRTGEKVFLECVQDMDHENMFWYRQDPGLGLRLIYFSYDVKMKEKGDIPEGYSVSREKKERFSLILESASTNQTSMYLCASSTRGATTDTQYFGPGTRLTVL.